This TCR beta chain came from a study of OX40 agonist ivuxolimab in advanced cancers. The table came from immunoSEQ multiplex PCR; TCRdb's copy has only in-frame clones and leaves some out. Among approximately 89,000 clones, approximately 90% were seen once, and the ten largest hold approximately 0.26%. Germline CDR1 is SGHTS and CDR2 is YDEGEE. This CDR3 contains 14 residues. V lost 3 bases and J 5 bases, leaving 15 bases between the germline ends. The sequence was obtained from an adult with an advanced solid tumor such as melanoma, head and neck, liver or kidney cancer. This specimen was CD4+ or CD8+ T cells sorted from blood, taken in a trial of the OX40 agonist ivuxolimab. The chain carries TRBV5-8 and TRBJ2-7, with D possibly matching TRBD1 (6 bases). The CDR3: CASSWWTDQNEQYF. CDR3 DNA: TGTGCCAGCAGCTGGTGGACAGACCAAAACGAGCAGTACTTC.